The entry below gives a single TCR beta chain sequence along with its context. Its antigen is not known. The data were obtained in a study of cytomegalovirus exposure and HLA in healthy donors. Study overall: Out of around 360 genotyped donors, about 80% belonged to the Caucasian-associated ancestry cluster.

Vbeta (60) and Jbeta (13) primers were used in the PCR. The method was immunoSEQ multiplex PCR; TCRdb's version includes in-frame clones alone and lacks a portion of them. This table has 150,000 to 200,000 clones, roughly 74% appearing once. Findings and limits, study-wide: The investigators catalogued some 160 TCR beta chains as cytomegalovirus-associated.

The germline gives CDR1 KGHSH, CDR2 LQKENI. With V trimmed by 4 bases and J by 5 bases, 11 bases remained unmatched. This CDR3 has 17 residues. The chain couples TRBV18 to TRBJ2-1, with 10 bases that match TRBD1. Sequencing used PBMCs. The source of this sequence is a woman aged 25 to 45 in good health and CMV-seronegative. Here the CDR3 reads CASSHYSGTGAHNEQFF. CDR3 sequence (DNA): TGTGCCAGCTCACACTATTCCGGGACAGGGGCCCACAATGAGCAGTTCTTC.